Listed here is a single T cell receptor beta chain. This entry comes from a study of PD-L1 blockade in urothelial cancer. Study-wide context: Intravenous atezolizumab, 1,200 mg every 3 weeks, was begun by patients in the mid-2010s.

The CDR3 extends over 15 amino acids. V was clipped by 1 base and J by 0 bases; unmatched bases: 2. CDR1 is SGHAT and CDR2 is FQNNGV in the germline V gene. PCRs each included synthetic TCR analog templates spiked in. TCRdb's table, derived via immunoSEQ multiplex PCR, lists solely in-frame clones and lacks some. Of 25,000 to 35,000 clones in the sample, 70% to 90% were seen once. The chain recombines TRBV11-2 with TRBJ1-2, with 7 bases identical to TRBD1. The specimen was PBMCs, collected around atezolizumab (anti-PD-L1) treatment. This clonotype was obtained from a man in his forties or fifties with urothelial cancer. The CDR3 DNA follows: TGTGCCAGCAGCTTAGGGAGGGGGCCTAACTATGGCTACACCTTC. Translated, it gives CASSLGRGPNYGYTF.